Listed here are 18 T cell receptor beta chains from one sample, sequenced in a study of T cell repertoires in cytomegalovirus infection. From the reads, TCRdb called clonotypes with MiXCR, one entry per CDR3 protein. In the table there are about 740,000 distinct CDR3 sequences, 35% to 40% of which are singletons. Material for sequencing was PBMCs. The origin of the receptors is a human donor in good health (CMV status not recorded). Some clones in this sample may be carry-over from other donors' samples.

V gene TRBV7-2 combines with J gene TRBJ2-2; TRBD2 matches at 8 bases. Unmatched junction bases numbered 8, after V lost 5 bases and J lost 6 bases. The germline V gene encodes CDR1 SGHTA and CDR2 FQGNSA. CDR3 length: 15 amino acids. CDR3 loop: CASSKGTRRAGELFF. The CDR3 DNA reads TGTGCCAGCAGCAAGGGGACTAGGAGGGCCGGGGAGCTGTTTTTT.

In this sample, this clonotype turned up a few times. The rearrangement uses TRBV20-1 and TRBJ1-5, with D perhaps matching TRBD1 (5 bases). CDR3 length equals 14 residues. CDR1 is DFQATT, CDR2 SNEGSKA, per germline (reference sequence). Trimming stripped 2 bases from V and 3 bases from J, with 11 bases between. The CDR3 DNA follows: TGCAGTGCTAGAAGGGGCAGGTTCAATCAGCCCCAGCATTTT. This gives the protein CSARRGRFNQPQHF.

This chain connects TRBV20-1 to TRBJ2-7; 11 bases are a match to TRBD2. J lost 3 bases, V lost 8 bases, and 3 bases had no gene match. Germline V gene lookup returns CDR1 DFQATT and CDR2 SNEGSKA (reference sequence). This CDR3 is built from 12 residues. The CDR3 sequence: CSPTSGNYEQYF. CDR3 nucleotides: TGCAGTCCGACTAGCGGGAACTACGAGCAGTACTTC.

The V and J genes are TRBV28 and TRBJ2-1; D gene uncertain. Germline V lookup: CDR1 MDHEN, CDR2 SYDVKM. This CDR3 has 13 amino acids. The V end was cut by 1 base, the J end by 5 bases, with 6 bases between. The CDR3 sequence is CASSLLGDNEQFF. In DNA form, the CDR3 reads TGTGCCAGCAGTTTATTGGGCGACAATGAGCAGTTCTTC. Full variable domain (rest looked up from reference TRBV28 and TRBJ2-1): DVKVTQSSRYLVKRTGEKVFLECVQDMDHENMFWYRQDPGLGLRLIYFSYDVKMKEKGDIPEGYSVSREKKERFSLILESASTNQTSMYLCASSLLGDNEQFFGPGTRLTVL.

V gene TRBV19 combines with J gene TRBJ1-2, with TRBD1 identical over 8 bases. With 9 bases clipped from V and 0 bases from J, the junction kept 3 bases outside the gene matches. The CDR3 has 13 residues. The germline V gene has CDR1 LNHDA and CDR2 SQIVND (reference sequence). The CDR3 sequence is CASGQGTNYGYTF. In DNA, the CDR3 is TGTGCCAGCGGACAGGGCACTAACTATGGCTACACCTTC.

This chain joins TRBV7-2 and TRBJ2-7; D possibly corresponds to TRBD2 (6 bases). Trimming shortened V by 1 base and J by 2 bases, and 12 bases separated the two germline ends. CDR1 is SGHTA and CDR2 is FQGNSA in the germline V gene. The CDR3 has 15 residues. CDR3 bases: TGTGCCAGCAGCTTAGTCTCGGGAGTTCCCTACGAGCAGTACTTC. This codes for CASSLVSGVPYEQYF.

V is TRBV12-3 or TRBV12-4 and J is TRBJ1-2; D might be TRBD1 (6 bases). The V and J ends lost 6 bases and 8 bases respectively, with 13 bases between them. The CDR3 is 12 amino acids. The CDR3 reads CASSRDKSGYTF. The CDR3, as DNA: TGTGCCAGCAGCCGGGACAAGTCAGGCTACACCTTC.

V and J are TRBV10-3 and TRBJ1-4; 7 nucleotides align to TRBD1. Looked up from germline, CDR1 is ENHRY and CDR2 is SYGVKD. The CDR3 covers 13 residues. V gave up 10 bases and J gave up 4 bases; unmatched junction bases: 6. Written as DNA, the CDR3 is TGTGCCACGGCAGGGGGGAGTAATGAAAAACTGTTTTTT. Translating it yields CATAGGSNEKLFF.

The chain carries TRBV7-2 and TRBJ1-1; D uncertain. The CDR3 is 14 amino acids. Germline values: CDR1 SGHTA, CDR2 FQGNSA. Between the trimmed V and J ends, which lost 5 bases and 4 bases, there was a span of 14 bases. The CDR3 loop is CASSPSTATTEAFF. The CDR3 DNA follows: TGTGCCAGCAGCCCATCGACCGCAACCACTGAAGCTTTCTTT.

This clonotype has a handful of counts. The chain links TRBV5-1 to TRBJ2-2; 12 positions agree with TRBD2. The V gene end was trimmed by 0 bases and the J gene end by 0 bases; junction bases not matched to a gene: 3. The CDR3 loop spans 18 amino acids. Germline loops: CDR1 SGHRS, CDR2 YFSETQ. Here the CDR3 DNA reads TGCGCCAGCAGCTTGGATCCTAGCGGGGGGGCGAACACCGGGGAGCTGTTTTTT. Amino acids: CASSLDPSGGANTGELFF.

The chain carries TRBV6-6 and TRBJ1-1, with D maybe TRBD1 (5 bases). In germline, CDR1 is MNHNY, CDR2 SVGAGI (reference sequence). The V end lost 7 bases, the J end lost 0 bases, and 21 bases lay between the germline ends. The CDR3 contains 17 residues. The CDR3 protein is CASNWDSPKIMNTEAFF. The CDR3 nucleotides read TGTGCCAGCAACTGGGACTCCCCCAAAATAATGAACACTGAAGCTTTCTTT.

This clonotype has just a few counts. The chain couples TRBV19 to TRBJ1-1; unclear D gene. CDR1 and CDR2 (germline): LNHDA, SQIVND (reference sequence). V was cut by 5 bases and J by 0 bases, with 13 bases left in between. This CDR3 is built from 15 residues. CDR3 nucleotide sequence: TGTGCCAGTAGTCGGTCGGTGACCATGAACACTGAAGCTTTCTTT. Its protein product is CASSRSVTMNTEAFF.

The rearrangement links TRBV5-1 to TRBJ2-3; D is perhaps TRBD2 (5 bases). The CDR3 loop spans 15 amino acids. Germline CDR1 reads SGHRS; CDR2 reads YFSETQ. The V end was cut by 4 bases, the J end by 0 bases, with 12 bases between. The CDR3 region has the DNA TGCGCCAGCAGCCCAGGACTCCCTAGCACAGATACGCAGTATTTT. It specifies CASSPGLPSTDTQYF.

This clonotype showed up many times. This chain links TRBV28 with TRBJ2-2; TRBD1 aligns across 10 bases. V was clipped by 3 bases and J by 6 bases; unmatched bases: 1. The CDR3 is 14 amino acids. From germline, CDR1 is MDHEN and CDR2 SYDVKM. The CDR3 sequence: CASSFGQGAGELFF. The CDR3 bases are TGTGCCAGCAGTTTCGGACAGGGGGCCGGGGAGCTGTTTTTT.

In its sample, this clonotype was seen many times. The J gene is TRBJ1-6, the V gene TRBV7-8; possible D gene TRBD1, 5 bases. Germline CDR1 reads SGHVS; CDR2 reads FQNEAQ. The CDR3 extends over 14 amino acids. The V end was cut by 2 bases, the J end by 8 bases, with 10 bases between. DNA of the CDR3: TGTGCCAGCAGCTTATCAGGGCGGGATTCACCCCTCCACTTT. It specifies CASSLSGRDSPLHF.

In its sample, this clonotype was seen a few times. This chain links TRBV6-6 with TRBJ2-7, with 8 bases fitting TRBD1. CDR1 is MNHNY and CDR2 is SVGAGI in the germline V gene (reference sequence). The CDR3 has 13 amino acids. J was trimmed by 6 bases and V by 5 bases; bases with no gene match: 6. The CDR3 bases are TGTGCCAGCAGTGATCGGACAGGGAGCGAGCAGTACTTC. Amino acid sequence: CASSDRTGSEQYF.

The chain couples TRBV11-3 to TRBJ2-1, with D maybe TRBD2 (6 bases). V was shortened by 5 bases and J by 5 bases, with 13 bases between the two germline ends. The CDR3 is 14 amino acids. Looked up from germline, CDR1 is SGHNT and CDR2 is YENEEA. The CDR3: CASSITSTNNEQFF. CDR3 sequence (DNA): TGTGCCAGCAGCATTACTAGCACGAACAATGAGCAGTTCTTC.

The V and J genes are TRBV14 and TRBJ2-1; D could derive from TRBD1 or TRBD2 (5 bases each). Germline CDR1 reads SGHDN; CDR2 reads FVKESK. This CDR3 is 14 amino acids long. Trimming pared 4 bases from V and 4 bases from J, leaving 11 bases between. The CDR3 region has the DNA TGTGCCAGCAGCCTAAGGGGAGAGTACAATGAGCAGTTCTTC. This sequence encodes CASSLRGEYNEQFF.